Each of the 9 T cell receptor beta chains below was sequenced from the same sample in a study of T-cell memory formation after mild COVID-19. TCRdb ran MiXCR on the 5' RACE reads and lists one entry per CDR3 protein. The data show 45,000 to 65,000 distinct CDR3 sequences, 8% to 10% seen once. The sample taken for sequencing was PBMCs or a T cell subset sorted from them (not recorded which). These receptors were taken from a man younger than 30 who had mild COVID-19 (a few samples of this study predate the infection). Cell type and time point are not known.

This clonotype was picked up a small number of times. The chain has TRBV7-2 and TRBJ1-5; unclear D gene. Between the trimmed V and J ends, which lost 2 bases and 6 bases, there was a span of 8 bases. The CDR3 covers 13 residues. From germline, CDR1 is SGHTA and CDR2 FQGNSA. DNA for the CDR3: TGTGCCAGCAGCTTATCCAGAAGTCAGCCCCAGCATTTT. This translates into CASSLSRSQPQHF.

The sample holds a few counts of this clonotype. The chain has TRBV7-2 and TRBJ1-3, with D unresolved. The germline gives CDR1 SGHTA, CDR2 FQGNSA. This CDR3 is 16 amino acids long. V lost 0 bases and J lost 0, with 9 bases in between. For the CDR3, the DNA is TGTGCCAGCAGCTTAGCCGGTAGCAGCTCTGGAAACACCATATATTTT. Residues: CASSLAGSSSGNTIYF.

This clonotype was observed a handful of times. This rearrangement joins TRBV10-1 to TRBJ2-3; D might be TRBD1 or TRBD2, each matching 6 bases. Trimming took 7 bases from V and 6 from J, leaving 14 bases between them. Per the germline V gene, CDR1 is WNHNN and CDR2 is SYGVQD (reference sequence). The CDR3 sequence is 13 residues long. CDR3 sequence: CASKGGGTDTQYF. CDR3 nucleotide sequence: TGCGCCAGCAAAGGAGGGGGTACGGATACGCAGTATTTT.

This sequence joins TRBV6-2 or TRBV6-3 and TRBJ2-1; the match to TRBD2 covers 9 bases. Germline V gene lookup returns CDR1 MNHEY and CDR2 SVGEGT. V lost 6 bases and J lost 4; bases outside the gene matches: 7. CDR3 length: 15 amino acids. CDR3 sequence: CASSLAGAVYNEQFF. The CDR3 nucleotides read TGTGCCAGCAGCTTAGCGGGGGCCGTATACAATGAGCAGTTCTTC.

The chain recombines TRBV11-2 with TRBJ1-5, with D possibly TRBD1 on 5 matching bases. Germline V gene sequence: CDR1 SGHAT, CDR2 FQNNGV. CDR3 length: 15 amino acids. Between the trimmed V and J ends, which lost 3 bases and 2 bases, there was a span of 11 bases. CDR3 sequence: CASSLGLSGNQPQHF. DNA of the CDR3: TGTGCCAGCAGCTTGGGACTATCGGGCAATCAGCCCCAGCATTTT.

This clonotype was seen once. The genes are TRBV5-6 and TRBJ2-1, with 7 bases aligning to TRBD2. Germline CDR1 is SGHDT and CDR2 is YYEEEE. After removal of 3 bases from V and 4 bases from J, the junction contained 10 bases not matched to a gene. This CDR3 has 16 residues. The CDR3 spells CASSSQRRGNYNEQFF. In DNA form, the CDR3 reads TGTGCCAGCAGCTCGCAGCGGCGGGGGAATTACAATGAGCAGTTCTTC.

This clonotype was seen many times. The chain carries TRBV24-1 and TRBJ2-1, with D hard to call. Trimming took 5 bases from V and 10 from J, leaving 8 bases between them. CDR1 and CDR2 from the germline V gene are KGHDR and SFDVKD. The CDR3 has 11 residues. The CDR3 nucleotides read TGTGCCACCAGTGTTGGTCGGGAGCAGTTCTTC. Amino acids: CATSVGREQFF.

As concerns this clonotype: This could be a read error, since a much larger clone is one nucleotide away. The V and J genes are TRBV7-9 and TRBJ2-3, with D possibly being TRBD1 or TRBD2 (5 bases each). The CDR3 contains 16 residues. Per the germline V gene, CDR1 is SEHNR and CDR2 is FQNEAQ (reference sequence). The DNA for the CDR3 is TGTGCCAGCGGCTTAGAAGGTTGGGGGAGCACAGATACGCAGTATTTT. Amino acid sequence: CASGLEGWGSTDTQYF.

This clonotype was seen only a few times. This CDR3 reads CSAWTSSGNQPQHF. The CDR3 DNA is TGCAGTGCTTGGACTTCCTCGGGCAATCAGCCCCAGCATTTT. The chain couples TRBV20-1 to TRBJ1-5; no clear D gene. The CDR3 runs 14 residues. Germline CDR1 and CDR2: DFQATT and SNEGSKA (reference sequence). Deletions cut 5 bases from V and 2 bases from J, with 13 bases between.